This T cell receptor (beta chain) is from a study of OX40 agonist ivuxolimab in advanced cancers. Study background: Patients in the trial were receiving intravenous ivuxolimab every 2 weeks, at doses of 0.01 to 10 mg/kg. One hepatocellular carcinoma and a couple of cutaneous melanoma patients partially responded.

The ends were cut back, 9 bases at V and 5 bases at J, with 19 bases in the middle. Per the germline V gene, CDR1 is MNHEY and CDR2 is SVGAGI. The CDR3 is made up of 14 amino acids. TCRdb keeps only in-frame clones here, not all; method: immunoSEQ multiplex PCR. The sample consists of approximately 35,000 clones, roughly four fifths of them appearing once. Systemic immunosuppression or a history of autoimmune disease excluded patients. The chain recombines TRBV6-5 with TRBJ1-1, with D possibly matching TRBD1 (5 bases). The origin of this receptor is an adult with an advanced solid tumor such as melanoma, head and neck, liver or kidney cancer. Sequences were derived from CD4+ or CD8+ T cells sorted from blood, sampled in a trial of the OX40 agonist ivuxolimab. The CDR3 coding sequence is TGTGCCAGTATCCCAGGGCAGGCGGGAACTGAAGCTTTCTTT. Amino acid sequence: CASIPGQAGTEAFF.